This T cell receptor beta chain was identified during a study of blood T cell repertoires in COVID-19. TCRdb's table, derived via immunoSEQ multiplex PCR, lists solely in-frame clones and lacks some. The data contain fewer than 200,000 clones, 70% to 80% of them singletons. This CDR3 has 16 amino acids. Between the trimmed V and J ends, which lost 4 bases and 0 bases, there was a span of 15 bases. Per the germline V gene, CDR1 is SGHNT and CDR2 is YYREEE (reference sequence). Sequenced sample: peripheral blood. The receptor's source is a woman aged 55 to 70 with COVID-19, enrolled during active disease. The V and J genes are TRBV5-4 and TRBJ2-3; D possibly corresponds to TRBD1 (6 bases). CDR3 nucleotide sequence: TGTGCCAGCAGCCAACAGGGATCGTCTAGCACAGATACGCAGTATTTT. This sequence encodes CASSQQGSSSTDTQYF.